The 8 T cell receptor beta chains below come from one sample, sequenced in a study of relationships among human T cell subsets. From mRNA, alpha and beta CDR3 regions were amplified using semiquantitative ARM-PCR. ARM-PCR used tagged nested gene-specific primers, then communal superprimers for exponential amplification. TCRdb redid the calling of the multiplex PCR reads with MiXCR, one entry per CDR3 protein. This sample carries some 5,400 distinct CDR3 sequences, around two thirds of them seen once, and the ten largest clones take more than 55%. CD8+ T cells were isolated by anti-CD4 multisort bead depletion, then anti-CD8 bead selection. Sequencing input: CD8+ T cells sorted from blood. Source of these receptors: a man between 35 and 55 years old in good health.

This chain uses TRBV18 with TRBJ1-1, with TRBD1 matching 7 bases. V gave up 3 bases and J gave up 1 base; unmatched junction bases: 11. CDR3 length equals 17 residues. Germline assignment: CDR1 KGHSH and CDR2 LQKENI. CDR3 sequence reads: CASSPNRQGGRNTEAFF. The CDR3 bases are TGTGCCAGCTCACCCAATCGACAGGGAGGTAGGAACACTGAAGCTTTCTTT.

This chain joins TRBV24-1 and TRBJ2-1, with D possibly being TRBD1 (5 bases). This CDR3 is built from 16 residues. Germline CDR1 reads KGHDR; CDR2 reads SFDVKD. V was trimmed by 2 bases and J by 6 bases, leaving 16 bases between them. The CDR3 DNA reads TGTGCCACCAGTGATTCGACAGACCAGTACAGCAATGAGCAGTTCTTC. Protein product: CATSDSTDQYSNEQFF.

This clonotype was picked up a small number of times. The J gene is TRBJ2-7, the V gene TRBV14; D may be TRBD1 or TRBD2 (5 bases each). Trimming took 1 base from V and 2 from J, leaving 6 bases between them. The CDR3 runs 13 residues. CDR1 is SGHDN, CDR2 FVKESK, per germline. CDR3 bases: TGTGCCAGCAGCCAAGTGGGGGCCTACGAGCAGTACTTC. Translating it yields CASSQVGAYEQYF.

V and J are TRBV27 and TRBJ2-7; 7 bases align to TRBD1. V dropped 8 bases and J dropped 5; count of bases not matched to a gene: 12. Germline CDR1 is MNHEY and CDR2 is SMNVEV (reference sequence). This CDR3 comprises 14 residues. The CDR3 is CASQEQGPFHEQYF. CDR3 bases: TGTGCCAGCCAAGAACAGGGGCCCTTCCACGAGCAGTACTTC.

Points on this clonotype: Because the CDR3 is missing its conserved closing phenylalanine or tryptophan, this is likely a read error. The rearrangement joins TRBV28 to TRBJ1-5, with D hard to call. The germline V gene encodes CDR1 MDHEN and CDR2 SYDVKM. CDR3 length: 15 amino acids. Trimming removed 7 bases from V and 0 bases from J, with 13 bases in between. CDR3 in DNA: TGTGCCAGCACCATACACGGAGATAGCAATCAGCCCCAGCATCTT. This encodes CASTIHGDSNQPQHL.

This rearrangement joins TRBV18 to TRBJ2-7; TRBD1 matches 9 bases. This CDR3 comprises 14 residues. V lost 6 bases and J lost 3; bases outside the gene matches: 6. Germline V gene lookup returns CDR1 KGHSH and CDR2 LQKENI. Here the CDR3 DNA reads TGTGCCAGCTCCTCCGGGGGACAGGGCTACGAGCAGTACTTC. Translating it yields CASSSGGQGYEQYF.

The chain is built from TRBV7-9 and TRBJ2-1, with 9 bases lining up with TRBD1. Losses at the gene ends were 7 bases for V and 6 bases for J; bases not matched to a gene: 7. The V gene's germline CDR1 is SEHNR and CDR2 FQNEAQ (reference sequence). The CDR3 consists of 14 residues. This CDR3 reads CASTGRDRVNEQFF. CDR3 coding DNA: TGTGCCAGCACAGGACGGGACAGGGTCAATGAGCAGTTCTTC.

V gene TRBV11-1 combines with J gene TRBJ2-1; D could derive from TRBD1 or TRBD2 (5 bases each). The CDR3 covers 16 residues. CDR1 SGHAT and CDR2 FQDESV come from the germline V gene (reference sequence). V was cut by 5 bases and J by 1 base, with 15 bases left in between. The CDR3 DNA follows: TGTGCCAGCAGCGCTCCGAGGGGCCTGTCCTACAATGAGCAGTTCTTC. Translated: CASSAPRGLSYNEQFF. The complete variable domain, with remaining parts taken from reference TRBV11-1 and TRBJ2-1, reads EAEVAQSPRYKITEKSQAVAFWCDPISGHATLYWYRQILGQGPELLVQFQDESVVDDSQLPKDRFSAERLKGVDSTLKIQPAELGDSAMYLCASSAPRGLSYNEQFFGPGTRLTVL.